This T cell receptor (beta chain) was profiled in a study of OX40 agonist ivuxolimab in advanced cancers. Study in general: Three patients showed partial responses: one hepatocellular carcinoma and two cutaneous melanoma cases.

Sequenced by immunoSEQ multiplex PCR; TCRdb stores in-frame clones only, minus some. This sample has around 62,000 clones, with 80% to 85% found just once. Sequencing was performed on CD4+ or CD8+ T cells sorted from blood, taken in a trial of the OX40 agonist ivuxolimab. This receptor was identified in an adult with an advanced solid tumor such as melanoma, head and neck, liver or kidney cancer.

The CDR3 region has the DNA TGTGCCAGCAGTGATTTAGCGGGGGCCTCCACAGATACGCAGTATTTT. It translates to CASSDLAGASTDTQYF. The chain joins TRBV2 to TRBJ2-3, with 9 bases lining up with TRBD2. CDR1 and CDR2 (germline): SNHLY, FYNNEI. Trimming removed 3 bases from V and 2 bases from J; junction bases left unmatched: 6. The CDR3 consists of 16 residues.